Listed here are 30 T cell receptor beta chains from one sample, sequenced in a study of T cell responses to AZD1222 COVID-19 vaccine. TCRdb's copy holds only in-frame clones and misses some; the assay was immunoSEQ multiplex PCR. Of about 140,000 clones in the sample, approximately 93% were seen once. The sample here was peripheral blood, taken after recovery from COVID-19. The receptors shown here come from an adult who had recovered from COVID-19.

The chain is built from TRBV5-1 and TRBJ2-7, with 10 bases fitting TRBD1. The V gene's germline CDR1 is SGHRS and CDR2 YFSETQ. This CDR3 is built from 14 residues. V lost 5 bases to trimming and J lost 3 bases; unmatched junction nucleotides: 5. The CDR3 bases are TGCGCCAGCAGTTCCGGGACAGGGGTCTACGAGCAGTACTTC. Protein sequence: CASSSGTGVYEQYF.

V and J are TRBV30 and TRBJ2-1, with 10 bases aligning to TRBD2. J was trimmed by 2 bases and V by 7 bases; bases with no gene match: 5. Germline V CDR1 and CDR2: GTSNPN, SVGIG (reference sequence). This CDR3 has 14 residues. As DNA, the CDR3 is TGTGCCTTAACCGGGACTAGCGCCTACAATGAGCAGTTCTTC. The encoded protein is CALTGTSAYNEQFF.

This chain connects TRBV30 to TRBJ1-6; 7 nucleotides align to TRBD1. CDR3 length equals 15 residues. The V and J ends lost 2 bases and 7 bases, in that order; junction bases with no gene match: 8. CDR1 and CDR2 from the germline V gene are GTSNPN and SVGIG (reference sequence). The CDR3 DNA reads TGTGCCTGGAGTCCACTCGGGGACAGAAATTCACCCCTCCACTTT. Its translation is CAWSPLGDRNSPLHF.

The rearrangement uses TRBV5-1 and TRBJ2-7; TRBD2 matches 9 bases. Germline CDR1 SGHRS, CDR2 YFSETQ. J was trimmed by 7 bases and V by 0 bases; bases with no gene match: 8. The CDR3 is made up of 15 amino acids. The CDR3 sequence is CASSLDLAGVGEQYF. In nucleotides, the CDR3 is TGCGCCAGCAGCTTGGATTTAGCGGGAGTGGGAGAGCAGTACTTC.

The CDR3 sequence: CASSGDSEGDNSPLHF. The DNA of the CDR3 is TGTGCCAGCAGTGGCGATTCGGAGGGTGATAATTCACCCCTCCACTTT. This chain uses TRBV2 with TRBJ1-6; no reliable D call. The V gene lost 4 bases and the J gene lost 5 bases, with 15 bases spanning the gap. The CDR3 loop spans 16 amino acids. The germline gives CDR1 SNHLY, CDR2 FYNNEI.

The chain has TRBV13 and TRBJ1-1, with D maybe TRBD1 (6 bases). CDR3 length: 13 residues. V was trimmed by 5 bases and J by 1 base, leaving 8 bases between them. Germline V gene lookup returns CDR1 PRHDT and CDR2 FYEKMQ (reference sequence). The CDR3 loop is CASSPTGNTEAFF. The CDR3 nucleotides read TGTGCCAGCAGCCCGACAGGGAACACTGAAGCTTTCTTT.

The V call is TRBV12-5, the J call TRBJ2-6; unclear D gene. Between the trimmed V and J ends, which lost 1 base and 0 bases, there was a span of 13 bases. The CDR3 is 18 residues long. CDR1 and CDR2 from the germline V gene are LGHNT and FRNRAP. The CDR3, as DNA: TGTGCTAGTGGTTTGGGTGGGCGCAGGCACTCTGGGGCCAACGTCCTGACTTTC. Translation: CASGLGGRRHSGANVLTF.

The chain joins TRBV2 to TRBJ2-1, with 13 bases aligning to TRBD2. The CDR3 length is 18 residues. The ends lost 6 bases at V and 0 bases at J; junction bases unmatched: 8. Germline V gives CDR1 SNHLY, CDR2 FYNNEI. CDR3 sequence reads: CASRGLAGQVTSYNEQFF. DNA of the CDR3: TGTGCCAGCAGGGGACTAGCGGGACAGGTAACCTCCTACAATGAGCAGTTCTTC.

For the CDR3, the DNA is TGTGCCAGCAGTCGAGGTTCTTACGAGCAGTACTTC. Protein: CASSRGSYEQYF. The chain is built from TRBV2 and TRBJ2-7, with D unclear. CDR3 length equals 12 residues. V was trimmed by 5 bases and J by 4 bases, leaving 9 bases between them. Germline loops: CDR1 SNHLY, CDR2 FYNNEI.

This chain uses TRBV4-1 with TRBJ2-1; D is unclear. CDR1 is MGHRA, CDR2 YSYEKL, per germline. The V and J ends lost 1 base and 0 bases respectively, with 7 bases between them. CDR3 size: 15 residues. CDR3 nucleotide sequence: TGCGCCAGCAGCCAAGCGCGGAGCTCCTACAATGAGCAGTTCTTC. Protein: CASSQARSSYNEQFF.

This chain uses TRBV7-3 with TRBJ2-2; D assignment may be TRBD1 or TRBD2 (5 bases each). V shed 1 base and J shed 6 bases, with 9 bases lying between them. The CDR3 loop spans 14 amino acids. Looked up from germline, CDR1 is SGHTA and CDR2 is FQGTGA. CDR3 DNA: TGTGCCAGCAGCTTAAGTGGGGGATCCGGGGAGCTGTTTTTT. Residues: CASSLSGGSGELFF.

The count of this clone is one. The gene calls are TRBV2 and TRBJ2-7, with D maybe TRBD2 (5 bases). This CDR3 has 13 amino acids. The germline CDR1 and CDR2 sequences are SNHLY and FYNNEI. V shed 3 bases and J shed 4 bases, with 10 bases lying between them. The chain's CDR3 is CASSDGDRYEQYF. In nucleotides, the CDR3 is TGTGCCAGCAGTGACGGGGATCGGTACGAGCAGTACTTC. Variable domain in full (rest from reference TRBV2 and TRBJ2-7): EPEVTQTPSHQVTQMGQEVILRCVPISNHLYFYWYRQILGQKVEFLVSFYNNEISEKSEIFDDQFSVERPDGSNFTLKIRSTKLEDSAMYFCASSDGDRYEQYFGPGTRLTVT.

The chain recombines TRBV10-3 with TRBJ1-1, with D possibly being TRBD1 (6 bases). With 4 bases removed from V and 0 bases from J, the gap between germline ends came to 21 bases. From germline, CDR1 is ENHRY and CDR2 SYGVKD. The CDR3 consists of 18 residues. CDR3 protein: CAISGGGHLGSLNTEAFF. CDR3 nucleotides: TGTGCCATCAGTGGAGGGGGACACCTTGGGTCCTTGAACACTGAAGCTTTCTTT.

This clone was observed a few times. The rearrangement uses TRBV28 and TRBJ1-3; 10 bases are shared with TRBD1. The CDR3 loop spans 15 amino acids. Germline CDR1 MDHEN, CDR2 SYDVKM. Losses at the gene ends were 7 bases for V and 4 bases for J; bases not matched to a gene: 7. CDR3 sequence: CASTPRDRGGNTIYF. The CDR3 DNA reads as TGTGCCAGCACCCCCCGGGACAGGGGCGGAAACACCATATATTTT.

The rearrangement links TRBV29-1 to TRBJ2-7, with a possible D match to TRBD1 (5 bases). The CDR3 runs 13 residues. The V and J ends lost 5 bases and 0 bases respectively, with 11 bases between them. Looked up from germline, CDR1 is SQVTM and CDR2 is ANQGSEA. CDR3 sequence (DNA): TGCAGCGTTCGCTCGACAGTCTCCTACGAGCAGTACTTC. Its translation is CSVRSTVSYEQYF.

The J gene is TRBJ1-6, the V gene TRBV9; D is unresolved. The CDR3 is 13 residues long. Germline CDR1 is SGDLS and CDR2 is YYNGEE. Trimming cost V 3 bases and J 10 bases, with 11 bases left between them. In DNA form, the CDR3 reads TGTGCCAGCAGCGGGGAAACGAGATCACCCCTCCACTTT. Its translation is CASSGETRSPLHF.

This chain connects TRBV28 to TRBJ2-7; TRBD2 agrees at 13 bases. This CDR3 is built from 15 residues. With 5 bases clipped from V and 4 bases from J, the junction kept 5 bases outside the gene matches. The germline V gene encodes CDR1 MDHEN and CDR2 SYDVKM. The CDR3 sequence: CASSPPLAGGYEQYF. CDR3 bases: TGTGCCAGCAGTCCCCCACTAGCGGGAGGGTACGAGCAGTACTTC.

The rearrangement uses TRBV27 and TRBJ1-1; D gene unclear. The V gene's germline CDR1 is MNHEY and CDR2 SMNVEV (reference sequence). The CDR3 runs to 12 residues. V was pared by 10 bases and J by 3 bases, with 12 bases between. The CDR3 here is CATNNRDTEAFF. The CDR3, as DNA: TGTGCCACCAATAACCGGGACACTGAAGCTTTCTTT.

V usage is TRBV12-5 and J usage is TRBJ2-2; TRBD2 might be the D (7 bases). The CDR3 is 15 amino acids. V gave up 5 bases and J gave up 4 bases, with 14 bases separating them. Germline-derived CDR1 and CDR2 are LGHNT and FRNRAP. Here the CDR3 reads CASGPAGAGTGELFF. The CDR3, as DNA: TGTGCTAGTGGTCCTGCGGGGGCGGGCACCGGGGAGCTGTTTTTT.

The rearrangement uses TRBV29-1 and TRBJ1-2, with 7 bases identical to TRBD1. The junction had 8 bases not matched to a gene; V was cut back by 1 base and J by 3 bases. The germline gives CDR1 SQVTM, CDR2 ANQGSEA. The CDR3 runs to 15 residues. CDR3 sequence (DNA): TGCAGCGTTGAAGCAGAGGGGGCGGGAGACTATGGCTACACCTTC. Translation gives CSVEAEGAGDYGYTF.

The V call is TRBV30, the J call TRBJ2-1; 11 positions agree with TRBD1. J was trimmed by 10 bases and V by 1 base; bases with no gene match: 9. The CDR3 sequence is 15 residues long. The germline V gene has CDR1 GTSNPN and CDR2 SVGIG (reference sequence). The CDR3 nucleotides read TGTGCCTGGAGTGGGACAGGGGGCGGAAGGCAGGAGCAGTTCTTC. Its translation is CAWSGTGGGRQEQFF.

This clone appeared a single time. The rearrangement uses TRBV9 and TRBJ2-5; a possible D gene is TRBD1 (6 bases). Trimming cost V 0 bases and J 4 bases, with 16 bases left between them. The CDR3 length is 16 residues. The germline CDR1 and CDR2 sequences are SGDLS and YYNGEE. As DNA, the CDR3 is TGTGCCAGCAGCGTAGTGGGGGCCTCTTCCGGAGAGACCCAGTACTTC. Translated, it gives CASSVVGASSGETQYF.

The gene calls are TRBV2 and TRBJ2-4, with 11 bases fitting TRBD2. Losses at the gene ends were 6 bases for V and 9 bases for J; bases not matched to a gene: 13. CDR1 is SNHLY and CDR2 is FYNNEI in the germline V gene. The CDR3 length is 16 residues. CDR3 DNA sequence: TGTGCCAGCAGGACCACTAGCGGGAGAAATAGAGGCATTCAGTACTTC. It yields the protein CASRTTSGRNRGIQYF.

V gene TRBV6-5 combines with J gene TRBJ2-3; D is ambiguous. The V and J ends lost 6 bases and 1 base respectively, with 11 bases between them. Germline V gene sequence: CDR1 MNHEY, CDR2 SVGAGI. This CDR3 comprises 14 residues. The chain's CDR3 is CASRSTWGTDTQYF. CDR3 DNA sequence: TGTGCCAGCAGATCCACCTGGGGCACAGATACGCAGTATTTT.

The chain recombines TRBV7-3 with TRBJ1-1; 7 nucleotides agree with TRBD1. Germline CDR1 reads SGHTA; CDR2 reads FQGTGA. The CDR3 consists of 15 residues. J was trimmed by 5 bases and V by 0 bases; bases with no gene match: 6. The CDR3 DNA reads as TGTGCCAGCAGCTTAACCACAGGGGCAGGAACTGAAGCTTTCTTT. Protein sequence: CASSLTTGAGTEAFF.

V usage is TRBV24-1 and J usage is TRBJ1-1; no clear D. Trimming pared 2 bases from V and 3 bases from J, leaving 0 bases between. Germline CDR1 and CDR2: KGHDR and SFDVKD. The CDR3 extends over 11 amino acids. CDR3 residues: CATSDYTEAFF. The CDR3 region has the DNA TGTGCCACCAGTGATTACACTGAAGCTTTCTTT.

CDR3 in DNA: TGTGCCTGGCGGGCCTATCACACCGGGGAGCTGTTTTTT. The encoded protein is CAWRAYHTGELFF. This chain connects TRBV30 to TRBJ2-2, with no clear D. This CDR3 region has 13 residues. The V gene's germline CDR1 is GTSNPN and CDR2 SVGIG (reference sequence). The V gene lost 5 bases and the J gene lost 3 bases, with 10 bases spanning the gap.

The V call is TRBV30, the J call TRBJ2-4, with 7 bases lining up with TRBD1. Germline CDR1 is GTSNPN and CDR2 is SVGIG (reference sequence). J was trimmed by 3 bases and V by 0 bases; bases with no gene match: 8. The CDR3 totals 16 residues. CDR3 sequence (DNA): TGTGCCTGGAGTGTAGCAGGGGGTCTGGGCAAAAACATTCAGTACTTC. Its translation is CAWSVAGGLGKNIQYF.

The chain links TRBV7-9 to TRBJ2-5; 10 bases agree with TRBD1. V dropped 5 bases and J dropped 5; count of bases not matched to a gene: 11. Per germline, CDR1 SEHNR and CDR2 FQNEAQ (reference sequence). The CDR3 sequence is 16 residues long. DNA for the CDR3: TGTGCCAGCAGCCCTCCGACAGGGGGCCGGGGGGAGACCCAGTACTTC. As protein: CASSPPTGGRGETQYF.

This clone was seen once. The V call is TRBV5-6, the J call TRBJ2-5; D unresolved. V was trimmed by 4 bases and J by 2 bases, leaving 12 bases between them. This CDR3 has 14 residues. CDR1 is SGHDT and CDR2 is YYEEEE in the germline V gene. The CDR3 loop is CASSAEDPQETQYF. For the CDR3, the DNA is TGTGCCAGCAGCGCGGAAGACCCACAAGAGACCCAGTACTTC.